A selection of T cell receptor beta chains follows, all from one sample in a study of blood T cells in healthy people across ages. MiXCR, applied by TCRdb to the 5' RACE reads, yields one record per CDR3 protein. The data contain some 900,000 distinct CDR3 sequences, 29% of them singletons. The material sequenced was blood. The receptors derive from a woman aged 80 or over in good health. Each CDR3 is given without its conserved first and last residue. D genes are given only for firm matches.

d_call: TRBD2
cdr3_length: 13
v_call: TRBV6-2/TRBV6-3
j_call: TRBJ2-7
cdr3_aa: ASSTLAGASYEQY

d_call: TRBD1
cdr3_length: 12
v_call: TRBV28
j_call: TRBJ1-2
cdr3_aa: ASSFRQGIYGYT

d_call: NA
cdr3_length: 13
v_call: TRBV12-3/TRBV12-4
j_call: TRBJ2-6
cdr3_aa: ASSFWVTGANVLT

d_call: NA
cdr3_length: 10
v_call: TRBV30
j_call: TRBJ2-7
cdr3_aa: AWSSQGYEQY

d_call: NA
cdr3_length: 14
v_call: TRBV12-3/TRBV12-4
j_call: TRBJ2-2
cdr3_aa: ASSFQWAWHAGELF

d_call: NA
cdr3_length: 11
v_call: TRBV6-2/TRBV6-3
j_call: TRBJ1-2
cdr3_aa: ASARTGKFGYT

d_call: TRBD1
cdr3_length: 14
v_call: TRBV2
j_call: TRBJ1-4
cdr3_aa: ASSGTGVHLGGKLF

d_call: TRBD2
cdr3_length: 14
v_call: TRBV6-2/TRBV6-3
j_call: TRBJ2-3
cdr3_aa: ASSFGRRAGVSTQY

d_call: NA
cdr3_length: 11
v_call: TRBV9
j_call: TRBJ2-3
cdr3_aa: ASSPSTGHTQY

d_call: NA
cdr3_length: 12
v_call: TRBV28
j_call: TRBJ1-1
cdr3_aa: ASSFARVNTEAF

d_call: TRBD1
cdr3_length: 11
v_call: TRBV7-2
j_call: TRBJ1-1
cdr3_aa: ASSPQGRTEAF

d_call: NA
cdr3_length: 13
v_call: TRBV25-1
j_call: TRBJ1-4
cdr3_aa: ASADGRGISEKLF

d_call: NA
cdr3_length: 15
v_call: TRBV6-1
j_call: TRBJ2-1
cdr3_aa: ASSEGVFWGVKNEQF

d_call: TRBD2
cdr3_length: 18
v_call: TRBV27
j_call: TRBJ2-3
cdr3_aa: ASSPMPGLAGESGGDTQY

d_call: NA
cdr3_length: 18
v_call: TRBV5-1
j_call: TRBJ1-6
cdr3_aa: ASSLSPWTEAYSYNSPLH

d_call: NA
cdr3_length: 10
v_call: TRBV6-2/TRBV6-3
j_call: TRBJ2-1
cdr3_aa: ASKLPSGEQF

d_call: NA
cdr3_length: 9
v_call: TRBV12-3/TRBV12-4
j_call: TRBJ2-3
cdr3_aa: ASRMGDTQY

d_call: NA
cdr3_length: 14
v_call: TRBV18
j_call: TRBJ2-5
cdr3_aa: ASSPLRLQTQETQY

d_call: TRBD2
cdr3_length: 11
v_call: TRBV24-1
j_call: TRBJ2-1
cdr3_aa: ATSDSIAGPSF

d_call: NA
cdr3_length: 11
v_call: TRBV6-5
j_call: TRBJ2-5
cdr3_aa: ASSYGLAETQY

d_call: TRBD2
cdr3_length: 16
v_call: TRBV20-1
j_call: NA
cdr3_aa: SARDSWASGGKVKTQY

d_call: TRBD1
cdr3_length: 11
v_call: TRBV7-9
j_call: TRBJ1-2
cdr3_aa: ASSPPTGVGYT

d_call: NA
cdr3_length: 14
v_call: TRBV9
j_call: TRBJ1-4
cdr3_aa: ASSVGGGSANEKLF

d_call: TRBD1
cdr3_length: 11
v_call: TRBV10-3
j_call: TRBJ1-2
cdr3_aa: ATGTGGNYGYT

d_call: NA
cdr3_length: 14
v_call: TRBV27
j_call: TRBJ1-2
cdr3_aa: ASSLSGAGTNYGYT

d_call: TRBD1
cdr3_length: 12
v_call: TRBV20-1
j_call: TRBJ2-3
cdr3_aa: SAEDRTSTDTQY

d_call: TRBD1
cdr3_length: 13
v_call: TRBV10-3
j_call: TRBJ1-5
cdr3_aa: AISEGQGNNQPQH

d_call: NA
cdr3_length: 9
v_call: TRBV12-3/TRBV12-4
j_call: TRBJ2-4
cdr3_aa: ASSPGQVQY

d_call: NA
cdr3_length: 13
v_call: TRBV19
j_call: TRBJ2-7
cdr3_aa: ASSPNTPGAYEQY

d_call: NA
cdr3_length: 12
v_call: TRBV11-2
j_call: TRBJ2-5
cdr3_aa: AGSLATSQETQY

d_call: NA
cdr3_length: 11
v_call: TRBV3-1
j_call: TRBJ2-7
cdr3_aa: ASSPTLTYEQY

d_call: TRBD1
cdr3_length: 12
v_call: TRBV6-5
j_call: TRBJ1-4
cdr3_aa: ASRNRGRHEKLF

d_call: NA
cdr3_length: 11
v_call: TRBV6-2/TRBV6-3
j_call: TRBJ2-3
cdr3_aa: ASSSIRTDTQY

d_call: NA
cdr3_length: 10
v_call: TRBV28
j_call: NA
cdr3_aa: ASSLSTGTQY

d_call: TRBD2
cdr3_length: 12
v_call: TRBV7-2
j_call: TRBJ2-5
cdr3_aa: ASRPRSGGETQY

d_call: NA
cdr3_length: 13
v_call: TRBV5-5
j_call: TRBJ1-1
cdr3_aa: ASSLGEGLNTEAF

d_call: NA
cdr3_length: 12
v_call: TRBV6-2/TRBV6-3
j_call: TRBJ2-7
cdr3_aa: ASSYSHAVYEQY

d_call: NA
cdr3_length: 13
v_call: TRBV4-1
j_call: TRBJ1-5
cdr3_aa: ASSQTGYSNQPQH

d_call: TRBD2
cdr3_length: 13
v_call: TRBV7-9
j_call: TRBJ2-1
cdr3_aa: ASSLTSGVYNEQF

d_call: NA
cdr3_length: 14
v_call: TRBV30
j_call: TRBJ1-3
cdr3_aa: AWSVRSLYSGNTIY

d_call: TRBD2
cdr3_length: 13
v_call: TRBV6-6
j_call: TRBJ2-3
cdr3_aa: ASLHSGQGTDTQY

d_call: TRBD2
cdr3_length: 13
v_call: TRBV3-1
j_call: TRBJ2-3
cdr3_aa: ASSPSSGPTDTQY

d_call: NA
cdr3_length: 12
v_call: TRBV21-1
j_call: TRBJ1-1
cdr3_aa: ASSTDRGRTEAF

d_call: NA
cdr3_length: 10
v_call: TRBV25-1
j_call: TRBJ2-7
cdr3_aa: ASSEFWYGQY

d_call: TRBD1
cdr3_length: 13
v_call: TRBV19
j_call: TRBJ1-5
cdr3_aa: ASIQGQGRGQPQH

d_call: NA
cdr3_length: 9
v_call: TRBV2
j_call: TRBJ2-5
cdr3_aa: ASSAPGAQY

d_call: NA
cdr3_length: 11
v_call: TRBV11-2
j_call: TRBJ1-6
cdr3_aa: ASSLDPNSPLH

d_call: NA
cdr3_length: 14
v_call: TRBV24-1
j_call: TRBJ2-1
cdr3_aa: ATSEARADSYNEQF

d_call: NA
cdr3_length: 9
v_call: TRBV12-3/TRBV12-4
j_call: TRBJ1-2
cdr3_aa: ASSLNRGYT

d_call: NA
cdr3_length: 11
v_call: TRBV18
j_call: TRBJ2-5
cdr3_aa: ASPPGLQETQY

d_call: NA
cdr3_length: 12
v_call: TRBV15
j_call: TRBJ2-1
cdr3_aa: ATSRDLRKREQF